A selection of T cell receptor beta chains follows, all from one sample in a study of blood T cell repertoires in COVID-19. Data came from immunoSEQ multiplex PCR; TCRdb stores just in-frame clones and leaves some out. Of more than 200,000 clones listed, less than 85% were seen once; the top ten hold just over 2.5%. Sequenced input: peripheral blood. The origin of the receptors is an older woman with active or convalescent COVID-19. Each CDR3 is given with its conserved first and last residue. Fields, in order: D gene, clone size, J gene, V gene, CDR3 DNA, CDR3 protein. A D gene is named only where the DNA matches it firmly. The size entry is marked missing in some rows and otherwise reads once, few, many or a size class.

d_gene: TRBD1; abundance: NA; j_gene: TRBJ2-5; v_gene: TRBV5-1; CDR3nt: TGCGCCAGCAGCTCAATGGGGACAGGGCAAGAGACCCAGTACTTC; CDR3aa: CASSSMGTGQETQYF
d_gene: TRBD1; abundance: NA; j_gene: TRBJ1-2; v_gene: TRBV3-1/TRBV3-2; CDR3nt: TGTGCCAGCAGCCAAGTACAGGGGGAAAGAGGCTACACCTTC; CDR3aa: CASSQVQGERGYTF
d_gene: TRBD1; abundance: NA; j_gene: TRBJ2-7; v_gene: TRBV9; CDR3nt: TGTGCCAGCAGCGTTTCGGGACAGGGAAGCTACGAGCAGTACTTC; CDR3aa: CASSVSGQGSYEQYF
d_gene: NA; abundance: NA; j_gene: TRBJ2-3; v_gene: TRBV25-1; CDR3nt: TGTGCCAGCGGAAGGGGTCCCACAGATACGCAGTATTTT; CDR3aa: CASGRGPTDTQYF
d_gene: TRBD2; abundance: NA; j_gene: TRBJ2-1; v_gene: TRBV28; CDR3nt: TGTGCCAGCAGTTTGTCTAGCGGGGTCAACAATGAGCAGTTCTTC; CDR3aa: CASSLSSGVNNEQFF
d_gene: TRBD2; abundance: few; j_gene: TRBJ2-7; v_gene: TRBV4-2; CDR3nt: TGTGCCAGCAGCCAAGTTTGGAGCGGGGGGGCCGGATACGAGCAGTACTTC; CDR3aa: CASSQVWSGGAGYEQYF
d_gene: NA; abundance: few; j_gene: TRBJ1-5; v_gene: TRBV2; CDR3nt: TGTGCCAGCAGTGAGGAAGGGGATAGCAATCAGCCCCAGCATTTT; CDR3aa: CASSEEGDSNQPQHF
d_gene: NA; abundance: NA; j_gene: TRBJ2-1; v_gene: TRBV7-9; CDR3nt: TGTGCCAGCAGCTCTGGCCTCTCCTACAATGAGCAGTTCTTC; CDR3aa: CASSSGLSYNEQFF
d_gene: NA; abundance: NA; j_gene: TRBJ2-2; v_gene: TRBV27; CDR3nt: TGTGCCAGCAGTTTACTGAACACCGGGGAGCTGTTTTTT; CDR3aa: CASSLLNTGELFF
d_gene: NA; abundance: NA; j_gene: TRBJ2-2; v_gene: TRBV18; CDR3nt: TGTGCCAGCCAAAGACTAGGCCGGAGCACCGGGGAGCTGTTTTTT; CDR3aa: CASQRLGRSTGELFF
d_gene: NA; abundance: NA; j_gene: TRBJ2-5; v_gene: TRBV2; CDR3nt: TGTGCCAGCAGTGAAGCATTCGGGGTGGTCTCGGAGACCCAGTACTTC; CDR3aa: CASSEAFGVVSETQYF
d_gene: NA; abundance: NA; j_gene: TRBJ1-1; v_gene: TRBV6-6; CDR3nt: TGTGCCAGCAAGGGAACAGCGGGCACTGAAGCTTTCTTT; CDR3aa: CASKGTAGTEAFF
d_gene: TRBD1; abundance: NA; j_gene: TRBJ1-1; v_gene: TRBV7-2; CDR3nt: TGTGCCAGCAGCACACAGGGGGTGGGGAACACTGAAGCTTTCTTT; CDR3aa: CASSTQGVGNTEAFF
d_gene: NA; abundance: NA; j_gene: TRBJ2-1; v_gene: TRBV7-3; CDR3nt: TGTGCCAGCAGCTTAATGGGTAGCGGAGTCTACAATGAGCAGTTCTTC; CDR3aa: CASSLMGSGVYNEQFF
d_gene: TRBD1; abundance: once; j_gene: TRBJ2-7; v_gene: TRBV6-6; CDR3nt: TGTGCCAGCAGGATGGACAGGGGGCTCGGGGAGCAGTACTTC; CDR3aa: CASRMDRGLGEQYF
d_gene: NA; abundance: NA; j_gene: TRBJ2-5; v_gene: TRBV7-3; CDR3nt: TGTGCCAGCAGCTTACAGTCAGGGCCTGGGGAGACCCAGTACTTC; CDR3aa: CASSLQSGPGETQYF
d_gene: TRBD1; abundance: NA; j_gene: TRBJ2-1; v_gene: TRBV4-1; CDR3nt: TGCGCCAGCAGCCAGTCGGGACAGACCTACAATGAGCAGTTCTTC; CDR3aa: CASSQSGQTYNEQFF
d_gene: TRBD2; abundance: NA; j_gene: TRBJ2-1; v_gene: TRBV4-1; CDR3nt: TGCGCCAGCAGCCAAGATCGAGCGGGGGTACGGGAGCAGTTCTTC; CDR3aa: CASSQDRAGVREQFF
d_gene: TRBD2; abundance: NA; j_gene: TRBJ2-5; v_gene: TRBV19; CDR3nt: TGTGCCAGTAGTTTCTACCAGCGGGGTAGCAATCCAGAGACCCAGTACTTC; CDR3aa: CASSFYQRGSNPETQYF
d_gene: NA; abundance: NA; j_gene: TRBJ1-1; v_gene: TRBV2; CDR3nt: TGTGCCAGCAGTGACCAGGAGGGGAACACTGAAGCTTTCTTT; CDR3aa: CASSDQEGNTEAFF
d_gene: NA; abundance: NA; j_gene: TRBJ1-6; v_gene: TRBV5-1; CDR3nt: TGCGCCAGCAGCACGGGAGATTCACCCCTCCACTTT; CDR3aa: CASSTGDSPLHF
d_gene: TRBD2; abundance: NA; j_gene: TRBJ2-5; v_gene: TRBV7-7; CDR3nt: TGTGCTAGCAGCTCGGGGAGACTAGCGGGGACCCAAGAGACCCAGTACTTC; CDR3aa: CASSSGRLAGTQETQYF
d_gene: NA; abundance: NA; j_gene: TRBJ1-3; v_gene: TRBV6-2/TRBV6-3; CDR3nt: TGTGCCAGCAGCCAGCCGGGAAGATGGAACACCATATATTTT; CDR3aa: CASSQPGRWNTIYF
d_gene: TRBD2; abundance: NA; j_gene: TRBJ2-7; v_gene: TRBV6-6; CDR3nt: TGTGCCAGCAGTTACCCTAGCGGGAGCTCCTACGAGCAGTACTTC; CDR3aa: CASSYPSGSSYEQYF
d_gene: NA; abundance: NA; j_gene: TRBJ2-3; v_gene: TRBV5-4; CDR3nt: TGTGCCAGCAGCTTGTTTGGGGGCTCAGATACGCAGTATTTT; CDR3aa: CASSLFGGSDTQYF
d_gene: NA; abundance: NA; j_gene: TRBJ1-6; v_gene: TRBV12-5; CDR3nt: TGTGCTCCCCCAGGCCGGGACAATTATAATTCACCCCTCCACTTT; CDR3aa: CAPPGRDNYNSPLHF
d_gene: NA; abundance: NA; j_gene: TRBJ2-7; v_gene: TRBV2; CDR3nt: TGTGCCAGCGGCCTGGGCCCAACCTACGAGCAGTACTTC; CDR3aa: CASGLGPTYEQYF
d_gene: NA; abundance: NA; j_gene: TRBJ2-2; v_gene: TRBV4-3; CDR3nt: TGCGCCAGCAGCCAAGCAATGGGGGCGGACGGGGAGCTGTTTTTT; CDR3aa: CASSQAMGADGELFF
d_gene: TRBD1; abundance: NA; j_gene: TRBJ1-1; v_gene: TRBV7-9; CDR3nt: TGTGCCAGCAGCCCCGGGACAGGGTTCAGAGCTTTCTTT; CDR3aa: CASSPGTGFRAFF
d_gene: NA; abundance: NA; j_gene: TRBJ1-5; v_gene: TRBV7-8; CDR3nt: TGTGCCAGCAGCCCTTCTTTGGCTAGGAGCAATCAGCCCCAGCATTTT; CDR3aa: CASSPSLARSNQPQHF
d_gene: TRBD1; abundance: NA; j_gene: TRBJ1-3; v_gene: TRBV5-1; CDR3nt: TGCGCCAGCAGCTTGGGTCAGACAGGGTACGTGGACACCATATATTTT; CDR3aa: CASSLGQTGYVDTIYF
d_gene: NA; abundance: NA; j_gene: TRBJ2-5; v_gene: TRBV12-2; CDR3nt: TGTGCAAGTCGCTTAGCGGTATTGGCGGGGGCCCCCCTAGGGACCCAGTACTTC; CDR3aa: CASRLAVLAGAPLGTQYF
d_gene: TRBD1; abundance: NA; j_gene: TRBJ1-2; v_gene: TRBV24-1; CDR3nt: TGTGCCACCAGTGACGGGGACAGGGCCGGCTACACCTTC; CDR3aa: CATSDGDRAGYTF
d_gene: NA; abundance: NA; j_gene: TRBJ2-5; v_gene: TRBV6-2/TRBV6-3; CDR3nt: TGTGCCAGCAGTTACGACCGGGACTCACAAGAGACCCAGTACTTC; CDR3aa: CASSYDRDSQETQYF
d_gene: NA; abundance: NA; j_gene: TRBJ2-3; v_gene: TRBV19; CDR3nt: TGTGCCAGTAGCACCCAGTCTAGCACAGATACGCAGTATTTT; CDR3aa: CASSTQSSTDTQYF
d_gene: TRBD2; abundance: NA; j_gene: TRBJ2-1; v_gene: TRBV7-2; CDR3nt: TGTGCCAGCAGCGTAGCCGGGACTAGGGGGGACAATGAGCAGTTCTTC; CDR3aa: CASSVAGTRGDNEQFF
d_gene: TRBD1; abundance: NA; j_gene: TRBJ2-3; v_gene: TRBV10-3; CDR3nt: TGTGCCATCAGTCAACTACAGGGGGTTAACACAGATACGCAGTATTTT; CDR3aa: CAISQLQGVNTDTQYF
d_gene: TRBD2; abundance: NA; j_gene: TRBJ2-7; v_gene: TRBV30; CDR3nt: TGTGCCTTAGGCTGGGGACTAGCGGGAGACGAGCAGTACTTC; CDR3aa: CALGWGLAGDEQYF
d_gene: NA; abundance: NA; j_gene: TRBJ1-2; v_gene: TRBV5-1; CDR3nt: TGCGCCAGCAGCTTAACAGCCACCTATGGCTACACCTTC; CDR3aa: CASSLTATYGYTF
d_gene: TRBD1; abundance: NA; j_gene: TRBJ1-2; v_gene: TRBV5-1; CDR3nt: TGCGCCAGCGGCTCCGGGACAGGGGAAGGCTACACCTTC; CDR3aa: CASGSGTGEGYTF
d_gene: NA; abundance: NA; j_gene: TRBJ2-7; v_gene: TRBV2; CDR3nt: TGTGCCAGCCGAAACGACAGAGGCGAGCAGTACTTC; CDR3aa: CASRNDRGEQYF
d_gene: TRBD1; abundance: NA; j_gene: TRBJ2-1; v_gene: TRBV6-6; CDR3nt: TGTGCCAGCACCACCCAGGGACAGGGTTGGAATGAGCAGTTCTTC; CDR3aa: CASTTQGQGWNEQFF
d_gene: NA; abundance: NA; j_gene: TRBJ1-3; v_gene: TRBV5-1; CDR3nt: TGCGCCAGCAGCCCCCTGTCCCCAGTCTCTGGAAACACCATATATTTT; CDR3aa: CASSPLSPVSGNTIYF
d_gene: NA; abundance: NA; j_gene: TRBJ1-2; v_gene: TRBV12-5; CDR3nt: TGTGCTAGTGGTTTGTCAGGGGCTGCCTATGGCTACACCTTC; CDR3aa: CASGLSGAAYGYTF